Listed below are T cell receptor beta chains from one sample, sequenced in a study of cytomegalovirus exposure and HLA in healthy donors. Method: immunoSEQ multiplex PCR; TCRdb's copy keeps in-frame clones and lacks some. The table shows tens of thousands of clones, with approximately 72% occurring only once. Sequenced material: PBMCs. Receptor source: a woman aged 45-59 years in good health and CMV-seronegative. CDR3s leave out the opening cysteine and the closing phenylalanine or tryptophan. Fields, in order: V gene, J gene, D gene, CDR3 protein. D genes are given only for firm matches.

>TRBV5-8|TRBJ2-6|TRBD1
ASSGQGSGANVLT
>TRBV7-2|TRBJ1-3|-
ASSLAAGGSGNTIY
>TRBV5-1|TRBJ2-7|-
ASSLETYSYEQY
>TRBV2|TRBJ1-5|-
ASRAGSNQPQH
>TRBV6-1|TRBJ1-2|-
ASSDSNPLYGYT
>TRBV7-6|-|TRBD1
ASSPEDRGGHEQY
>TRBV30|TRBJ2-5|TRBD2
AWSTSGGALETQY
>TRBV6-5|TRBJ2-3|-
ASRESYTQY
>TRBV5-1|TRBJ1-1|-
ASSLAPGVKTEAF
>TRBV6-5|TRBJ2-7|-
ASSYGSGLNYEQY
>TRBV28|TRBJ1-1|TRBD1
ASSPPGQGTEAF
>TRBV5-1|TRBJ2-7|-
ASRFGTDQYEQY
>TRBV6-6|TRBJ2-5|TRBD1
ASTSGGETQY
>TRBV9|TRBJ2-5|-
ASSVAGLETQY
>TRBV10-3|TRBJ2-1|-
AISGAGHNEQF
>TRBV4-2|TRBJ1-6|TRBD1
ASSQEGTGLNNSPLH
>TRBV28|TRBJ2-7|TRBD2
ASSLGGLAGAYEQY
>TRBV7-9|TRBJ2-6|TRBD2
ASSLGGGGRTGANVLT
>TRBV18|TRBJ1-2|TRBD1
ASSPTGDSAYGYT
>TRBV18|TRBJ1-2|-
ASSPDKANYGYT
>TRBV5-4|TRBJ2-7|TRBD2
ASSLAGGSYEQY
>TRBV10-2|TRBJ1-2|TRBD1
ASSEAGGSGYT
>TRBV5-1|TRBJ2-3|-
ASSQFTDTQY
>TRBV29-1|TRBJ2-3|TRBD2
SSRTSGEPDTQY
>TRBV19|TRBJ2-7|-
ASSTPRGRISYEQY
>TRBV4-1|TRBJ1-4|-
ASSQDPDEKLF
>TRBV2|TRBJ2-1|-
ADDRAYNEQF
>TRBV5-1|TRBJ2-6|TRBD1
ASSLTSGTGASGANVLT
>TRBV6-5|TRBJ2-7|-
ASSSFTSGEQY
>TRBV7-2|TRBJ1-6|-
ASSLGGDGNSPLH
>TRBV28|TRBJ2-7|TRBD1
ASSLLGTGNYEQY
>TRBV30|TRBJ2-6|-
AWSEQGAGANVLT
>TRBV19|TRBJ2-1|TRBD2
ASSITSGDHNEQF
>TRBV6-1|TRBJ2-7|-
ASSERVGWSYEQY
>TRBV18|TRBJ2-7|-
ASSPQGNEQY
>TRBV30|TRBJ2-1|-
AWSFARYEQF
>TRBV4-1|TRBJ1-1|-
ASSQHQGMNTEAF
>TRBV30|TRBJ1-5|-
AWALGGGNQPQH
>TRBV18|TRBJ1-6|-
ASSPPSGQNSPLH
>TRBV5-8|TRBJ2-4|-
ASSFRVLAKNIQY
>TRBV29-1|TRBJ2-7|TRBD1
SVVDRADEQY
>TRBV7-9|TRBJ1-6|TRBD1
ASSRQTGGNSPLH
>TRBV4-3|TRBJ1-5|-
ASSQDRSVGNQPQH
>TRBV28|TRBJ2-7|TRBD2
ASRRGAYEQY
>TRBV7-3|TRBJ2-1|-
ASSPGLHYNEQF
>TRBV6-1|-|-
ASSEWQVEQY